The TCR beta chain described here comes from a study of T cell repertoires in cytomegalovirus infection. About the research overall: CMV epitopes, recently identified HLA-C-restricted and well-studied HLA-B-restricted, were used. Both CMV infection and a matching HLA type were indicated by public TCR beta signatures.

TCRdb ran MiXCR on the reads and lists one entry per CDR3 protein. Of about 920,000 distinct CDR3 sequences listed, about a third were seen once; the top ten hold around an eighth. Study-wide findings and caveats: Summed frequency of shared TCR beta families picked out CMV carriers who also had the relevant HLA. Clonotype analysis showed dominance of the ex vivo response by HLA-C-restricted CMV-specific TCR beta clonotypes.

The CDR3 sequence is 15 residues long. Germline CDR1 is SGHVS and CDR2 is FQNEAQ. V gave up 2 bases and J gave up 3 bases; unmatched junction bases: 4. To note about this clonotype: The antigen is unknown.

The rearrangement uses TRBV7-8 and TRBJ2-1; 7 nucleotides match TRBD1. The sample here was cultured CD8+ T cells from PBMCs, taken from culture after CMV antigen stimulation. This receptor was obtained from a human donor in good health (CMV status not recorded). Some clones in this sample may be carry-over from other donors' samples. Written as DNA, the CDR3 is TGTGCCAGCAGCTTATACAGGGGTCACTACAATGAGCAGTTCTTC. Translated, it gives CASSLYRGHYNEQFF.